Listed below are T cell receptor beta chains from one sample, sequenced in a study of blood T cell repertoires in COVID-19. TCRdb keeps only in-frame clones here, not all; method: immunoSEQ multiplex PCR. Of around 100,000 clones in the sample, 80% to 85% are singletons; the top ten hold roughly 0.83%. The source material was peripheral blood. The receptors originated from a woman aged 70-85 years with acute or convalescent COVID-19. CDR3s include the opening cysteine and the closing phenylalanine or tryptophan. The order of the fields is clone size, D gene, J gene, V gene, CDR3 DNA, CDR3 protein. D genes are given only for firm matches. Some rows mark clone size as missing; the rest say once, few, many or name a class of expanded clone.

size: few
D: .
J: TRBJ2-7
V: TRBV20-1
DNA: TGCAGTGCTAGTTTGGCAGGAGGTGGTGTGCAGTACTTC
CDR3: CSASLAGGGVQYF

size: .
D: TRBD1
J: TRBJ2-7
V: TRBV5-1
DNA: TGCGCCAGCAGCTTGGCCCCCGGGACAGCCTACGAGCAGTACTTC
CDR3: CASSLAPGTAYEQYF

size: .
D: .
J: TRBJ2-3
V: TRBV6-5
DNA: TGTGCCAGCAGCAGCGCGGCAGATACGCAGTATTTT
CDR3: CASSSAADTQYF

size: once
D: TRBD2
J: TRBJ2-1
V: TRBV18
DNA: TGTGCCAGCTCATCGCGACTAGCGGGGGATGACTACAATGAGCAGTTCTTC
CDR3: CASSSRLAGDDYNEQFF

size: few
D: TRBD1
J: TRBJ2-7
V: TRBV29-1
DNA: TGCAGCGTTGATTGGGACAGCGATAGCTCCTACGAGCAGTACTTC
CDR3: CSVDWDSDSSYEQYF

size: .
D: TRBD1
J: TRBJ2-1
V: TRBV7-8
DNA: TGTGCCAGCCTCCGGGACAGGGCCTCCTACAATGAGCAGTTCTTC
CDR3: CASLRDRASYNEQFF

size: .
D: .
J: TRBJ1-2
V: TRBV2
DNA: TGTGCCAGCAGTCGGCCAGGGGACAACTATGGCTACACCTTC
CDR3: CASSRPGDNYGYTF

size: once
D: TRBD1
J: TRBJ1-6
V: TRBV19
DNA: TGTGCCAGTAGTACCTCGCCGACAGGGGGTTCACCCCTCCACTTT
CDR3: CASSTSPTGGSPLHF

size: few
D: TRBD1
J: TRBJ1-6
V: TRBV3-1/TRBV3-2
DNA: TGTGCCAGCAGCCTCCAGGGGGGAGCACCCCTCCACTTT
CDR3: CASSLQGGAPLHF

size: .
D: TRBD2
J: TRBJ2-3
V: TRBV15
DNA: TGTGCCACCAGCATAGCGGGGGGGCTAGATACGCAGTATTTT
CDR3: CATSIAGGLDTQYF

size: .
D: .
J: TRBJ1-6
V: TRBV5-1
DNA: TGCGCCAGCAGCTTCGACAGGTCGAATTCACCCCTCCACTTT
CDR3: CASSFDRSNSPLHF

size: .
D: .
J: TRBJ2-1
V: TRBV5-1
DNA: TGCGCCAGCAGCTTGGCCACACTACTCTACAATGAGCAGTTCTTC
CDR3: CASSLATLLYNEQFF

size: .
D: .
J: TRBJ1-2
V: TRBV15
DNA: TGTGCCACCAGCAGAGAGGCAGGGTATGGCTACACCTTC
CDR3: CATSREAGYGYTF

size: .
D: .
J: TRBJ2-3
V: TRBV24-1
DNA: TGTGCCACCAGTGATTTAAGGCGGTCCACAGATACGCAGTATTTT
CDR3: CATSDLRRSTDTQYF

size: .
D: TRBD1
J: TRBJ1-4
V: TRBV5-1
DNA: TGCGCCAGCAGCTTGGGACAGGGTGTGGCAACTAATGAAAAACTGTTTTTT
CDR3: CASSLGQGVATNEKLFF